Following are 7 T cell receptor beta chains from one sample sequenced in a study of human T cells and chemical hapten exposure. Time point noted: patch test 2, 6 weeks after DPC sensitization. The sample's treatment: therapeutic diphenylcyclopropenone sensitization with weekly scalp DPC. TCRdb passed the RACE reads through MiXCR, listing each CDR3 protein once. The repertoire holds approximately 91,000 distinct CDR3 sequences, with more than 9% as singletons. The sample here was whole blood, taken in connection with sensitization to the hapten diphenylcyclopropenone (DPC). All receptors come from a man aged 18 to 30 with alopecia areata. Some clones in this sample may be carry-over from other donors' samples.

Many counts were recorded for this clonotype. J is TRBJ2-4 and V is TRBV7-3; 9 bases fit TRBD1. Germline CDR1 and CDR2: SGHTA and FQGTGA. J was trimmed by 7 bases and V by 4 bases; bases with no gene match: 8. The CDR3 runs 15 residues. This CDR3 reads CASSSPGQGVNIQYF. The CDR3 nucleotides are TGTGCCAGCAGCTCCCCGGGACAGGGTGTGAACATTCAGTACTTC.

This clonotype has a count of ten or more. The gene calls are TRBV4-1 and TRBJ1-2; tentative D call: TRBD1 (6 bases). V was pared by 4 bases and J by 3 bases, with 15 bases between. CDR3 size: 15 residues. The germline CDR1 and CDR2 sequences are MGHRA and YSYEKL. The CDR3 DNA sequence: TGCGCCAGCAGCCGGAACACCGGACAGCACTATGGCTACACCTTC. It codes for CASSRNTGQHYGYTF.

This sequence joins TRBV2 and TRBJ1-5; tentatively, D is TRBD1 (6 bases). This CDR3 is built from 14 residues. The ends were cut back, 4 bases at V and 4 bases at J, with 11 bases in the middle. CDR1 and CDR2 (germline): SNHLY, FYNNEI. In DNA form, the CDR3 reads TGTGCCAGCAGTGGAGGACAGCCAAATCAGCCCCAGCATTTT. It translates to CASSGGQPNQPQHF. The full variable domain, completed using reference TRBV2 and TRBJ1-5, is EPEVTQTPSHQVTQMGQEVILRCVPISNHLYFYWYRQILGQKVEFLVSFYNNEISEKSEIFDDQFSVERPDGSNFTLKIRSTKLEDSAMYFCASSGGQPNQPQHFGDGTRLSIL.

Relative to its sample, this clonotype is medium-sized. J is TRBJ1-5 and V is TRBV7-9; TRBD1 is a possible D gene (6 bases). The CDR3 runs 19 residues. Germline V gene sequence: CDR1 SEHNR, CDR2 FQNEAQ (reference sequence). The V gene lost 1 base and the J gene lost 9 bases, with 28 bases spanning the gap. The DNA for the CDR3 is TGTGCCAGCAGCTTAGAGGGGGATACAGGGTATGGCTGGCTTGGGCCCCAGCATTTT. Residues: CASSLEGDTGYGWLGPQHF.

This clonotype has at least ten counts. The rearrangement joins TRBV29-1 to TRBJ2-7; 8 nucleotides agree with TRBD1. The germline V gene encodes CDR1 SQVTM and CDR2 ANQGSEA. The CDR3 is 13 amino acids. Trimming at V came to 5 bases and at J to 0 bases, leaving 3 bases not matched to a gene. The CDR3: CSVRTGRSYEQYF. DNA of the CDR3: TGCAGCGTTCGGACAGGGCGCTCCTACGAGCAGTACTTC.

This chain connects TRBV5-5 to TRBJ1-1, with D perhaps matching TRBD1 (6 bases). Germline V gene lookup returns CDR1 SGHKS and CDR2 YYEKEE (reference sequence). Trimming cost V 4 bases and J 1 base, with 11 bases left between them. The CDR3 totals 14 residues. The CDR3 region is CASSPRTENTEAFF. CDR3 coding DNA: TGTGCCAGCAGCCCGCGGACAGAGAACACTGAAGCTTTCTTT.

The rearrangement uses TRBV29-1 and TRBJ2-7; possible D gene TRBD2, 7 bases. Germline values: CDR1 SQVTM, CDR2 ANQGSEA. V was trimmed by 1 base and J by 2 bases, leaving 15 bases between them. The CDR3 is 15 residues long. CDR3: CSVEAVAGAPYEQYF. The CDR3 DNA sequence: TGCAGCGTTGAAGCAGTCGCGGGGGCCCCCTACGAGCAGTACTTC.